The clone carrying this T cell receptor (beta chain) was picked up many times. Its target is unknown. Losses at the gene ends were 4 bases for V and 2 bases for J; bases not matched to a gene: 11. The CDR3 runs 16 residues. Germline values: CDR1 SGDLS, CDR2 YYNGEE. Synthesis of TCR cDNA relied on 5'RACE template switching, which attached a universal primer site and UMIs. TCRdb passed the 5' RACE reads through MiXCR, listing each CDR3 protein once. The sample carries over 150,000 distinct CDR3 sequences, 6% to 7.5% recorded once. This sample is part of a study of T cells after yellow fever vaccination. General study points: FACS-sorted repertoires could contain abundant clonotypes contaminating from the bulk population.

The J gene is TRBJ2-5, the V gene TRBV9; 7 bases align to TRBD1. The source of this sequence is a man aged 18 to 29 who received the YFV17D yellow fever vaccine. The sequencing here drew on CD4+ T cells sorted from PBMCs, taken around 5 days after the first yellow fever vaccination. The CDR3 region is CASSFRQGESQETQYF. The DNA of the CDR3 is TGTGCCAGCAGCTTCCGACAGGGAGAGTCGCAAGAGACCCAGTACTTC.